These T cell receptor beta chains were read from a single sample in a study of technical replicates of blood from several donors. Using immunoSEQ multiplex PCR, the repertoire was profiled, and TCRdb retains in-frame clones only, with some absent. The sample yields about 91,000 clones, around 90% seen once. Sample: T cells isolated from PBMCs. The receptors stem from a human donor in good health. Both conserved end residues are part of each CDR3. D genes are given only for firm matches. A row's size may be missing; if present it is once, few, many or a size class.

D,V,J,size,DNA,CDR3
.,TRBV7-9,TRBJ2-5,.,TGTGCCAGCAGCTTACCCTGGGACTTGACACAAGAGACCCAGTACTTC,CASSLPWDLTQETQYF
.,TRBV11-2,TRBJ1-2,.,TGTGCCAGCAGCTTAGGGTACGGCTATGGCTACACCTTC,CASSLGYGYGYTF
.,TRBV15,TRBJ1-5,.,TGTGCCACCAGCAGAGGACAGGGCAATCAGCCCCAGCATTTT,CATSRGQGNQPQHF
TRBD2,TRBV19,TRBJ2-7,.,TGTGCCAGTACCATCGGGGCGGGAGGGCTCTACGAGCAGTACTTC,CASTIGAGGLYEQYF
.,TRBV7-3,TRBJ1-2,.,TGTGCCAGCAGCCCCGCAGTGATCGGGGACTATGGCTACACCTTC,CASSPAVIGDYGYTF
TRBD1,TRBV18,TRBJ1-1,once,TGTGCCAGCTCACCCGGACAGGGAGGGCTCACTGAAGCTTTCTTT,CASSPGQGGLTEAFF
TRBD2,TRBV11-3,TRBJ2-1,.,TGTGCCAGCAGCTTAGAAGGCAGCGCCGGGGGGAATGAGCAGTTCTTC,CASSLEGSAGGNEQFF
.,TRBV10-1,TRBJ2-3,.,TGCGCCAGCAGTGAGTCAGGCGGGAGCACAGATACGCAGTATTTT,CASSESGGSTDTQYF
.,TRBV12-5,TRBJ2-4,.,TGTGCTAGTGGTTCCAGGGGCGCACAGTCTATCATTCAGTACTTC,CASGSRGAQSIIQYF
.,TRBV5-4,TRBJ1-5,.,TGTGCCAGCAGCTTGGGCCCATTCGGGAGCAATCAGCCCCAGCATTTT,CASSLGPFGSNQPQHF
TRBD1,TRBV4-1,TRBJ1-1,.,TGCGCCAGCAGCTCTCCGACAGGGGGAAACACTGAAGCTTTCTTT,CASSSPTGGNTEAFF
.,TRBV28,TRBJ2-7,.,TGTGCCAGCAGTTTAGCGTCCCGAGAAGCCTACGAGCAGTACTTC,CASSLASREAYEQYF
.,TRBV5-1,TRBJ2-3,once,TGCGCCAGCAGCGTGGTACCCGTTCTGCGGCGGGTGGGCACAGATACGCAGTATTTT,CASSVVPVLRRVGTDTQYF